Below are 8 T cell receptor beta chains sequenced from a single sample in a study of blood T cell repertoires in COVID-19. Using immunoSEQ multiplex PCR, the repertoire was profiled, and TCRdb retains in-frame clones only, with some absent. Of roughly 100,000 clones detected, approximately 86% appear once; the ten largest clones hold about 3.2%. The specimen was peripheral blood. The receptors here all came from a human donor in a cohort sampled during active COVID-19.

This clone was counted only a few times. The chain links TRBV6-5 to TRBJ2-7; D ambiguous. The CDR3 loop spans 12 amino acids. The germline V gene has CDR1 MNHEY and CDR2 SVGAGI. V was shortened by 6 bases and J by 3 bases, with 9 bases between the two germline ends. The DNA of the CDR3 is TGTGCCAGCAGGCCCAGTTTCTACGAGCAGTACTTC. Protein: CASRPSFYEQYF.

The chain combines TRBV5-4 with TRBJ1-5, with D possibly being TRBD1 (5 bases). Trimming left V 3 bases short and J 4 bases short, with 11 bases between. Germline loops: CDR1 SGHNT, CDR2 YYREEE (reference sequence). The CDR3 spans 14 residues. CDR3 bases: TGTGCCAGCAGCTCCATGGGGGGGAATCAGCCCCAGCATTTT. Translation: CASSSMGGNQPQHF.

This chain connects TRBV7-2 to TRBJ2-5; D is perhaps TRBD1 (7 bases). Germline CDR1 is SGHTA and CDR2 is FQGNSA. Trimming took off 0 bases at V and 4 bases at J, with 12 bases between the two ends. The CDR3 loop spans 15 amino acids. The CDR3 region is CASSLAGQGGETQYF. DNA for the CDR3: TGTGCCAGCAGCTTAGCAGGGCAGGGGGGAGAGACCCAGTACTTC.

The gene calls are TRBV7-2 and TRBJ1-1; no definite D call. Germline-derived CDR1 and CDR2 are SGHTA and FQGNSA. The CDR3 is 13 residues long. V dropped 1 base and J dropped 1 base, with 4 bases sitting between them. This chain's CDR3 is CASSLEQNTEAFF. CDR3 coding DNA: TGTGCCAGCAGCTTAGAACAGAACACTGAAGCTTTCTTT. Variable domain in full (rest from reference TRBV7-2 and TRBJ1-1): GAGVSQSPSNKVTEKGKDVELRCDPISGHTALYWYRQSLGQGLEFLIYFQGNSAPDKSGLPSDRFSAERTGGSVSTLTIQRTQQEDSAVYLCASSLEQNTEAFFGQGTRLTVV.

This clone was observed a single time. The J gene is TRBJ2-7, the V gene TRBV2; D is perhaps TRBD2 (5 bases). Germline CDR1 SNHLY, CDR2 FYNNEI. CDR3 length: 13 amino acids. V lost 7 bases to trimming and J lost 3 bases, with 13 bases between them. CDR3 region: CASTNRELYEQYF. The CDR3 DNA is TGTGCCAGCACAAACCGGGAACTCTACGAGCAGTACTTC.

This clone was detected once. The CDR3 spells CATSDLGTGGQPQHF. CDR3 coding DNA: TGTGCCACCAGTGATTTGGGGACAGGGGGACAGCCCCAGCATTTT. The gene calls are TRBV24-1 and TRBJ1-5; 11 bases map to TRBD1. Trimming at V came to 0 bases and at J to 7 bases, leaving 1 base not matched to a gene. In germline, CDR1 is KGHDR, CDR2 SFDVKD. This CDR3 is 15 amino acids long.

The V call is TRBV9, the J call TRBJ1-6; 9 nucleotides line up with TRBD1. The CDR3 contains 15 residues. Losses at the gene ends were 2 bases for V and 7 bases for J; bases not matched to a gene: 4. Germline CDR1 reads SGDLS; CDR2 reads YYNGEE. The DNA for the CDR3 is TGTGCCAGCAGCGTTGGGACAGGGTTAAATTCACCCCTCCACTTT. Translation: CASSVGTGLNSPLHF.

The V and J genes are TRBV30 and TRBJ2-7, with 11 bases that match TRBD1. The J segment lost 9 bases and the V segment lost 7 bases, leaving 17 bases of the junction unmatched. The germline V gene encodes CDR1 GTSNPN and CDR2 SVGIG (reference sequence). CDR3 length: 15 residues. CDR3 residues: CASDRGQAAGEGQYF. CDR3 coding DNA: TGTGCCTCGGACAGGGGGCAGGCTGCTGGCGAGGGGCAGTACTTC. Full variable domain (missing parts from reference TRBV30 and TRBJ2-7): SQTIHQWPATLVQPVGSPLSLECTVEGTSNPNLYWYRQAAGRGLQLLFYSVGIGQISSEVPQNLSASRPQDRQFILSSKKLLLSDSGFYLCASDRGQAAGEGQYFGPGTRLTVT.